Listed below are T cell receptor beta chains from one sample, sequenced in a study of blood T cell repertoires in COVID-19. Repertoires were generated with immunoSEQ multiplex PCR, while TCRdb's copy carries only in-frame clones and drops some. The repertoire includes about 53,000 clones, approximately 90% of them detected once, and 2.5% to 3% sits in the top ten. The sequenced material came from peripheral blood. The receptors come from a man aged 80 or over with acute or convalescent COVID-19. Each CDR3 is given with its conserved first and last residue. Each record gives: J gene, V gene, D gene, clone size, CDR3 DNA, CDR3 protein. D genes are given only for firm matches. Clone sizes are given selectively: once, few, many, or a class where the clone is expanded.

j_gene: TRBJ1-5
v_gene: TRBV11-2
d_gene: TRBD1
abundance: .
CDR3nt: TGTGCCAGCAGCCCCGGGACAGGGCTCCAGCCCCAGCATTTT
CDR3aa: CASSPGTGLQPQHF

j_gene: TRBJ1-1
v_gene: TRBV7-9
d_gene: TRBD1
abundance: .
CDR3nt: TGTGCCAGCAGCCCAACTGGGACAGGGAACACTGAAGCTTTCTTT
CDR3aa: CASSPTGTGNTEAFF

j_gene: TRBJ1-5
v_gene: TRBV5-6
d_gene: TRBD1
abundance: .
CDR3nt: TGTGCCAGCAGCTCCGGACCCGCAGGGGGTGGCAATCAGCCCCAGCATTTT
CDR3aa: CASSSGPAGGGNQPQHF

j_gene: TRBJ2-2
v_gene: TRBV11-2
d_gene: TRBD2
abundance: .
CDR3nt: TGTGCCAGCACCATGGGACTAGCGGGAACCGGGGAGCTGTTTTTT
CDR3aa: CASTMGLAGTGELFF

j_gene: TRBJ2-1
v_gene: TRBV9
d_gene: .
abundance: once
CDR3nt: TGTGCCAGCAGCGTAGGAGACAAACTGTACAATGAGCAGTTCTTC
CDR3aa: CASSVGDKLYNEQFF

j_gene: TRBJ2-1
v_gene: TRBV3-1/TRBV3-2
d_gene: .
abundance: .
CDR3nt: TGTGCCAGCAGCCCTTGGGGGAGGTACAATGAGCAGTTCTTC
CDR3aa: CASSPWGRYNEQFF

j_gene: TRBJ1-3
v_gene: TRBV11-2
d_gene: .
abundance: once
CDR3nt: TGTGCCAGCAGCTTACAGGATGGGGGGGGCAACACCATATATTTT
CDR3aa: CASSLQDGGGNTIYF

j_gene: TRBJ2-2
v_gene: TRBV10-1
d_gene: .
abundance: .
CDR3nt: TGCGCCAGCAGTGCTTGGAGCGGGGAGCTGTTTTTT
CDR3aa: CASSAWSGELFF

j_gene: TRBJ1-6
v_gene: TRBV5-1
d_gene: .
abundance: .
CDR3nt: TGCGCCAGCAGCCTCAGGGAAATAAGGAATTCACCCCTCCACTTT
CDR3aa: CASSLREIRNSPLHF

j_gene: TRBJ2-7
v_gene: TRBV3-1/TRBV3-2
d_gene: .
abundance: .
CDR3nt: TGTGCCAGCAGCCAAAGCGGAACTACCTACGAGCAGTACTTC
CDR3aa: CASSQSGTTYEQYF

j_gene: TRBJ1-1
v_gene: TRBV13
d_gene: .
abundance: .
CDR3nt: TGTGCCAGCAGCCAGCGGGGGCGCACTGAAGCTTTCTTT
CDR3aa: CASSQRGRTEAFF

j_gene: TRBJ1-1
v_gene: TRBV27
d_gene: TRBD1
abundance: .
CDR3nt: TGTGCCAGCAGTCGAGCAGGGGGCCTACTGAACACTGAAGCTTTCTTT
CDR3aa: CASSRAGGLLNTEAFF

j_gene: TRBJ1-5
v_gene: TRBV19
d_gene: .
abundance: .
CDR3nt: TGTGCCAGTAGCCTACAGGGTCTAGGAACGCCCCAGCATTTT
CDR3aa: CASSLQGLGTPQHF

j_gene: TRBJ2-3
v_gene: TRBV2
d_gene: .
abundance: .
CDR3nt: TGTGCCAGCAGTCCTACAGGGCTTGAGCGAGATACGCAGTATTTT
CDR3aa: CASSPTGLERDTQYF

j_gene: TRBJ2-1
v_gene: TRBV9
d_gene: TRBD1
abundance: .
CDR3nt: TGTGCCAGCAGCGTGACAGGGAAAGGGGGGCAGTTCTTC
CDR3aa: CASSVTGKGGQFF

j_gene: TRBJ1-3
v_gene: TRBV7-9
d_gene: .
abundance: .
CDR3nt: TGTGCCAGCAGCCCCAGGGTTGGAAACACCATATATTTT
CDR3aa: CASSPRVGNTIYF

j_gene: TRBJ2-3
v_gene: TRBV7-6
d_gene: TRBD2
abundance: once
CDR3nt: TGTGCCAGCAGCTCGCGGACTAGCCGAAGCACAGATACGCAGTATTTT
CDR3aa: CASSSRTSRSTDTQYF

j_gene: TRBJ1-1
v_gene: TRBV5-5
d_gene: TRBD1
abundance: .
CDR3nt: TGTGCCAGCAGCTTAGGGACAGGGGCCAGCACTGAAGCTTTCTTT
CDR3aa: CASSLGTGASTEAFF

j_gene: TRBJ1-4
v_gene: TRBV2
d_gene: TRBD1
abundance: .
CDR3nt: TGTGCCAGCAGCGTCCAGGGGGTAAATGAAAAACTGTTTTTT
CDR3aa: CASSVQGVNEKLFF

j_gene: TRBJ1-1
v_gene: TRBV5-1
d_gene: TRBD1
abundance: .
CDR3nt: TGCGCCAGCAGCGTGACAGGGAATTTGGCTGAAGCTTTCTTT
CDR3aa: CASSVTGNLAEAFF

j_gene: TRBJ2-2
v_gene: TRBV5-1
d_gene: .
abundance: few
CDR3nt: TGCGCCAGCAGCTTGGGGGGCAGGACGAACACCGGGGAGCTGTTTTTT
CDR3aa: CASSLGGRTNTGELFF

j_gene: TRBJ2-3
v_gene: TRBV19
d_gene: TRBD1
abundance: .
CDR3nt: TGTGCCAGTAGTATCGGCAGGGGGCGAGATACGCAGTATTTT
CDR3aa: CASSIGRGRDTQYF

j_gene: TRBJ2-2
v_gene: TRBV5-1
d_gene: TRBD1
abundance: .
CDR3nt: TGCGCCAGCAGCTTGGAAAAGGGGGCGGGCACCGGGGAGCTGTTTTTT
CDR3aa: CASSLEKGAGTGELFF

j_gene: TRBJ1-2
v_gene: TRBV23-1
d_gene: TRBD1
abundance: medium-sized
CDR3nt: TGCGCCAGCAGTCGCCTGGGACAGGGGGCGACTAACTATGGCTACACCTTC
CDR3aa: CASSRLGQGATNYGYTF

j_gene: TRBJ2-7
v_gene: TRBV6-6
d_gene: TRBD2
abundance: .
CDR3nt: TGTGCCAGCAGTGATCGGACTAGCGACCACGAGCAGTACTTC
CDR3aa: CASSDRTSDHEQYF

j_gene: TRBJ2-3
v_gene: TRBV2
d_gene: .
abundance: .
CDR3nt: TGTGCCAGCAGCCCTTTATGGGGGGGCAGGGGCACAGATACGCAGTATTTT
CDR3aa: CASSPLWGGRGTDTQYF